The 9 T cell receptor beta chains below come from one sample, sequenced in a study of T cells after yellow fever vaccination. TCRdb re-derived calls from the 5' RACE reads in MiXCR, one entry per CDR3 protein. The data show hundreds of thousands of distinct CDR3 sequences, with less than 20% seen just once and roughly an eighth held by the top ten. The source material was PBMCs, sampled 15 days after the yellow fever booster vaccination. The receptors here all came from a man aged 25 to 45 who received the YFV17D yellow fever vaccine.

The table lists this clonotype with a few counts. This chain joins TRBV11-2 and TRBJ1-4; a possible D gene is TRBD1 (5 bases). Per germline, CDR1 SGHAT and CDR2 FQNNGV. CDR3 length: 18 amino acids. Trimming took off 0 bases at V and 0 bases at J, with 14 bases between the two ends. The CDR3 sequence is CASSLEGRDPATNEKLFF. In nucleotides, the CDR3 is TGTGCCAGCAGCTTAGAAGGAAGGGACCCCGCAACTAATGAAAAACTGTTTTTT.

The genes are TRBV28 and TRBJ1-5; 7 nucleotides align to TRBD1. This CDR3 has 15 amino acids. The junction had 11 bases not matched to a gene; V was cut back by 10 bases and J by 2 bases. CDR1 is MDHEN and CDR2 is SYDVKM in the germline V gene. CDR3 sequence reads: CATQAGGIGNQPQHF. The CDR3 region has the DNA TGTGCCACCCAGGCAGGGGGAATTGGCAATCAGCCCCAGCATTTT.

This clonotype was seen more than once but under ten times. The chain uses TRBV7-2 and TRBJ1-1; weak D call: TRBD1 (6 bases). CDR3 length: 18 residues. The germline CDR1 and CDR2 sequences are SGHTA and FQGNSA. Trimming cost V 0 bases and J 4 bases, with 21 bases left between them. CDR3 DNA sequence: TGTGCCAGCAGCTTAGCGGGGGGGGCAGGGAGCCGAGGCACTGAAGCTTTCTTT. Protein sequence: CASSLAGGAGSRGTEAFF.

This clonotype was seen only a few times. This chain joins TRBV10-3 and TRBJ2-1, with TRBD2 as a possible D gene (6 bases). Germline assignment: CDR1 ENHRY and CDR2 SYGVKD. The V end lost 0 bases, the J end lost 4 bases, and 10 bases lay between the germline ends. CDR3 length equals 15 residues. The CDR3 bases are TGTGCCATCAGTGAGTCCCTAGCGTCGTACAATGAGCAGTTCTTC. It encodes CAISESLASYNEQFF.

The J gene is TRBJ2-2, the V gene TRBV25-1; no firm D call. V was shortened by 2 bases and J by 7 bases, with 8 bases between the two germline ends. The germline V gene encodes CDR1 MGHDK and CDR2 SYGVNS. This CDR3 has 13 residues. DNA for the CDR3: TGTGCCAGCAGTGAAAAATGGAACGGGGAGCTGTTTTTT. It is translated as CASSEKWNGELFF.

This chain links TRBV20-1 with TRBJ1-2, with 9 bases fitting TRBD1. CDR3 size: 13 residues. From germline, CDR1 is DFQATT and CDR2 SNEGSKA (reference sequence). Trimming at V came to 5 bases and at J to 8 bases, leaving 9 bases not matched to a gene. CDR3 loop: CSAQDRGVGGYTF. The CDR3 DNA follows: TGCAGTGCTCAGGACAGGGGCGTGGGGGGCTACACCTTC.

This clonotype was seen a handful of times. This chain connects TRBV7-2 to TRBJ1-1; D is uncertain. V was clipped by 3 bases and J by 3 bases, with 17 bases between them. Germline CDR1 and CDR2: SGHTA and FQGNSA. The CDR3 is made up of 16 amino acids. In DNA form, the CDR3 reads TGTGCCAGCAGCTTCACCCCGGCCGATACTCACACTGAAGCTTTCTTT. Encoded protein: CASSFTPADTHTEAFF.

The chain links TRBV24-1 to TRBJ2-7; D is unresolved. Germline CDR1 reads KGHDR; CDR2 reads SFDVKD. Trimming removed 1 base from V and 3 bases from J, with 6 bases in between. The CDR3 length is 13 residues. In nucleotides, the CDR3 is TGTGCCACCAGTGATTTAACCAGCTACGAGCAGTACTTC. It encodes CATSDLTSYEQYF.

The chain couples TRBV7-9 to TRBJ2-3, with D maybe TRBD2 (6 bases). Trimming removed 1 base at V and 4 bases at J, with 18 bases between. Per the germline V gene, CDR1 is SEHNR and CDR2 is FQNEAQ (reference sequence). The CDR3 covers 17 residues. The CDR3: CASSLVGSGRGADTQYF. The CDR3 nucleotides are TGTGCCAGCAGCTTAGTTGGTAGCGGACGAGGGGCAGATACGCAGTATTTT.